Listed here are 9 T cell receptor beta chains from one sample, sequenced in a study of T-cell reconstitution after alpha-beta-depleted transplantation in children. Unique molecular identifiers tagged the TCRbeta library. TCRdb called the PCR reads again in MiXCR, with one record for every CDR3 protein. The sample carries over 85,000 distinct CDR3 sequences, 10% recorded once. This specimen was PBMCs from the stem cell graft donor, taken from the stem cell graft. All receptors derive from a human donor who donated a stem cell graft to a child with acute lymphoblastic leukemia.

This clonotype was counted many times. The chain combines TRBV29-1 with TRBJ2-5; TRBD2 matches 10 bases. The CDR3 extends over 15 amino acids. J lost 2 bases, V lost 6 bases, and 9 bases had no gene match. Germline V gives CDR1 SQVTM, CDR2 ANQGSEA. CDR3 sequence (DNA): TGCAGCGTCCAAGGGGGACTAGCGCTACAAGAGACCCAGTACTTC. Its protein product is CSVQGGLALQETQYF. Combining the CDR3 with reference TRBV29-1 and TRBJ2-5 gives the whole variable domain SAVISQKPSRDICQRGTSLTIQCQVDSQVTMMFWYRQQPGQSLTLIATANQGSEATYESGFVIDKFPISRPNLTFSTLTVSNMSPEDSSIYLCSVQGGLALQETQYFGPGTRLLVL.

Many counts were recorded for this clonotype. V and J are TRBV29-1 and TRBJ2-2; no reliable D call. Trimming stripped 6 bases from V and 7 bases from J, with 15 bases between. The germline CDR1 and CDR2 sequences are SQVTM and ANQGSEA. This CDR3 region has 13 residues. CDR3 DNA: TGCAGCGTAAAAATCACCCCTAGCGGGGAGCTGTTTTTT. Translated: CSVKITPSGELFF.

The sample holds many counts of this clonotype. The chain couples TRBV12-3 or TRBV12-4 to TRBJ1-1; 7 nucleotides line up with TRBD1. This CDR3 has 17 residues. V lost 6 bases to trimming and J lost 1 base; unmatched junction nucleotides: 14. Written as DNA, the CDR3 is TGTGCCAGCAGCTCACGACAGGGTCTAAGTAGGAACACTGAAGCTTTCTTT. It specifies CASSSRQGLSRNTEAFF.

This clonotype was observed at least ten times. The V gene is TRBV5-1, the J gene TRBJ2-5; no firm D call. The CDR3 spans 14 residues. V lost 4 bases to trimming and J lost 2 bases, with 12 bases between them. Germline CDR1 and CDR2: SGHRS and YFSETQ. CDR3 loop: CASSPLLRQETQYF. In nucleotides, the CDR3 is TGCGCCAGCAGCCCACTACTTAGACAAGAGACCCAGTACTTC.

Many counts were recorded for this clonotype. The chain employs TRBV7-8 and TRBJ1-4; no firm D call. This CDR3 spans 14 amino acids. Germline-derived CDR1 and CDR2 are SGHVS and FQNEAQ. V lost 1 base and J lost 7, with 10 bases in between. The CDR3 reads CASSLGTGSEKLFF. In DNA, the CDR3 is TGTGCCAGCAGCTTAGGGACGGGGAGTGAAAAACTGTTTTTT.

This clonotype was recorded at least ten times. The chain links TRBV18 to TRBJ2-5, with TRBD2 matching 8 bases. CDR3 length: 15 residues. Germline CDR1 reads KGHSH; CDR2 reads LQKENI. V gave up 0 bases and J gave up 5 bases; unmatched junction bases: 5. In DNA, the CDR3 is TGTGCCAGCTCACCACCGTGGCGGGGGGAGGAGACCCAGTACTTC. Protein sequence: CASSPPWRGEETQYF.

J is TRBJ2-3 and V is TRBV4-2; 9 nucleotides agree with TRBD2. J gave up 0 bases and V 8 bases, and 12 bases lay outside the gene matches. CDR3 length equals 17 residues. The germline V gene has CDR1 LGHNA and CDR2 YNFKEQ. The CDR3 protein is CASGPGASGTSTDTQYF. The CDR3, as DNA: TGTGCCAGCGGCCCCGGGGCTAGCGGGACTAGCACAGATACGCAGTATTTT.

This clonotype was recorded many times. The J gene is TRBJ2-6, the V gene TRBV29-1; D is undetermined. The CDR3 has 13 amino acids. The germline CDR1 and CDR2 sequences are SQVTM and ANQGSEA. Deletions cut 4 bases from V and 4 bases from J, with 8 bases between. CDR3 in DNA: TGCAGCGTTGGAACCGGCGGGGCCAACGTCCTGACTTTC. It translates to CSVGTGGANVLTF.

The chain has TRBV20-1 and TRBJ2-5; TRBD2 matches 9 bases. The V segment lost 2 bases and the J segment 5 bases; nucleotides outside the gene matches: 15. CDR1 is DFQATT, CDR2 SNEGSKA, per germline (reference sequence). CDR3 length: 17 amino acids. The CDR3 region is CSARTGTSPSWRETQYF. CDR3 in DNA: TGCAGTGCTAGAACCGGGACTAGCCCCTCTTGGCGGGAGACCCAGTACTTC.